This T cell receptor beta chain came from a study of human T cells and chemical hapten exposure. Study conclusions and caveats: DPC sensitization left the count of TCRs above 1 in 1000 unchanged.

The time point: patch test 1, 2 weeks after DPC sensitization. Treatment here: therapeutic diphenylcyclopropenone sensitization with weekly scalp DPC. Per the germline V gene, CDR1 is MDHEN and CDR2 is SYDVKM. Trimming at V came to 2 bases and at J to 5 bases, leaving 4 bases not matched to a gene. The CDR3 is 14 amino acids. TCRdb recomputed calls from the RACE reads with MiXCR, one row per CDR3 protein. The sample has roughly 100,000 distinct CDR3 sequences; 9.5% to 11% are singletons. This clonotype was detected ten times or more. What it binds is not known. The source is a woman in her forties with alopecia areata. Some clones in this sample may be carry-over from other donors' samples. The sequences come from whole blood, collected in connection with sensitization to the hapten diphenylcyclopropenone (DPC). The V and J genes are TRBV28 and TRBJ2-5, with TRBD1 matching 8 bases. The CDR3 nucleotides read TGTGCCAGCAGTTTAGACAGGGGCGGGGAGACCCAGTACTTC. This sequence encodes CASSLDRGGETQYF.